One TCR beta chain is described in this entry. This clonotype was observed a few times. Its antigen is unknown. The sample holds no much larger clone one base away, and base qualities are not on file. The donors were some 39 Caucasian individuals from Russia, aged 6 to 90 years, who were systemically healthy. Each donor gave roughly 11 milliliters of peripheral blood, drawn into EDTA-treated Vacutainer tubes. Ficoll-Paque density-gradient centrifugation was used to isolate PBMCs, with at least 6.5 million per sample. Total RNA was extracted from PBMCs with Trizol reagent, with at least 5.5 micrograms obtained per sample. The percentages of naive CD45RAhigh/CD27high T cells were determined by flow cytometry on a PBMC aliquot from every donor. This sample was included in a study of blood T cells in healthy people across ages (dated by TCRdb to between 2014 and 2016). Notes on the research overall: In model experiments, template switching captured roughly one uniquely barcoded TCR beta cDNA molecule for every two T cells. The donors were divided into four age groups: young (average approximately 17 years), middle-aged (roughly 40), aged (approximately 64) and long-lived (around 87). Using the same blood draw, the study looked at two additional independent replicas of 1 million unique cDNA reads for two donors, one aged 18 to 29 and the other aged 80 or older. Donors of different ages were randomly distributed across sequencing lanes to avoid experimental bias. Using deep sequencing normalized with unique cDNA molecular identifiers, the study measured how TCR beta repertoire diversity changes with age.

The method behind the library was 5' RACE. Sequencer: Illumina HiSeq 2500. A second PCR of about 6 to 11 cycles was run with a J-beta primer mix and a sample-barcoded 5' primer. Each TCR beta cDNA molecule received a unique molecular identifier from a template-switch 5' adaptor carrying 12 random nucleotides. Each sample yielded at least 3 million CDR3-containing paired-end reads. All of the RNA was converted into first-strand cDNA using the Mint cDNA synthesis kit, with a TRBC-specific oligonucleotide serving as the primer. Following uracil-DNA glycosylase treatment, a first 18-cycle PCR with universal primers M1SS and BC2_uni_R was performed on all cDNA. The original pipeline was this. Each sample was normalized by randomly selecting 1 million high-quality reads, each carrying a distinct molecular identifier. Reads with shared molecular identifiers were discarded instead of being binned into consensus sequences. MiTCR, set to a Q25 quality threshold and the strictest error-elimination algorithm, was used for CDR3 identification, clonotype clustering and error correction. A nonparametric unseen species model using Euler transformation provided a lower-bound estimate of total TCR beta diversity. TCRdb trimmed the raw reads at Q25, called clones with MiXCR and kept productive beta chains. Identical CDR3 proteins give one entry, which carries the most common genes and DNA. The V and J calls were not made by the authors but by TCRdb's processing. Counted in this sample were about 1.6 million distinct CDR3 sequences; about 31% of them appeared once. The ten largest clones represent approximately 10% of the sample.

Trimming removed 1 base from V and 5 bases from J; the gene matches leave 10 bases unexplained. The CDR3 spans 17 residues, from the cysteine through the phenylalanine. Of the read, only the CDR3 DNA is kept; its 51 bases are in frame from base 1. Via the germline V gene (reference sequence), CDR1 is MNHNY and CDR2 SVGAGI. What the research found in general, with its limitations: A strong correlation was found between observed TCR beta diversity and the percentage of naive T cells measured by flow cytometry. Observed TCR beta diversity per million T cells fell roughly linearly with age, and a significant reduction was already apparent by age around 40. Compared with the aged group, more naive CD4+ T cells, fewer expanded clones and increased TCR diversity were shown by the long-lived group, suggesting age selection. Estimates of total diversity based on one million sequenced T cells were regarded as lower bounds and as underestimates. Because profiling used bulk unsorted PBMCs, naive and antigen-experienced compartments could not be compared conclusively. The CMV infection status of donors was not known, potentially confounding age-related changes in expanded clonotypes.

This chain is built from TRBV6-6 and TRBJ2-1; 8 bases in between match TRBD1. This receptor was identified in a woman in her twenties or thirties in good health. Sequenced sample: blood. The CDR3 protein: CASSYYGGQGPHNEQFF. The nucleotide sequence reads TGTGCCAGCAGTTACTATGGAGGACAGGGTCCCCACAATGAGCAGTTCTTC.